These 25 T cell receptor beta chains were sequenced from one sample in a study of blood T cell repertoires in COVID-19. The protocol was immunoSEQ multiplex PCR, while the TCRdb copy is restricted to in-frame clones and leaves out a portion. The sample carries some 150,000 clones, approximately 87% recorded once. Sequencing used peripheral blood. The receptors stem from a woman between 50 and 59 years old with active or convalescent COVID-19.

The rearrangement uses TRBV6-5 and TRBJ1-1; D is uncertain. Trimming stripped 1 base from V and 3 bases from J, with 3 bases between. The germline V gene has CDR1 MNHEY and CDR2 SVGAGI. CDR3 length: 12 residues. The CDR3 reads CASSYLYTEAFF. In DNA, the CDR3 is TGTGCCAGCAGTTACTTATACACTGAAGCTTTCTTT.

This chain joins TRBV5-1 and TRBJ1-3; possible D gene TRBD1, 6 bases. The CDR3 extends over 16 amino acids. V lost 4 bases and J lost 4, with 18 bases in between. Germline CDR1 SGHRS, CDR2 YFSETQ. The CDR3 spells CASSVGQTLGGNTIYF. CDR3 nucleotide sequence: TGCGCCAGCAGCGTCGGACAGACCCTGGGAGGAAACACCATATATTTT.

This chain connects TRBV10-3 to TRBJ1-1; D call uncertain. With 0 bases removed from V and 9 bases from J, the gap between germline ends came to 11 bases. Germline CDR1 ENHRY, CDR2 SYGVKD. The CDR3 loop spans 13 amino acids. In DNA form, the CDR3 reads TGTGCCATCAGTGAGTCGAGCGGCCCCAAAGCTTTCTTT. It encodes CAISESSGPKAFF.

The V gene is TRBV6-5, the J gene TRBJ1-6; 9 bases line up with TRBD1. The length of the CDR3 is 15 residues. CDR1 and CDR2 (germline): MNHEY, SVGAGI. V shed 5 bases and J 7 bases; nucleotides not matched to a gene: 6. CDR3 nucleotides: TGTGCCAGCAGTCGGGGACAGGGCACAAATTCACCCCTCCACTTT. It encodes CASSRGQGTNSPLHF.

The rearrangement joins TRBV30 to TRBJ1-1; 9 nucleotides match TRBD1. Germline CDR1 GTSNPN, CDR2 SVGIG (reference sequence). The CDR3 runs 14 residues. V lost 4 bases, J lost 3 bases, and 6 bases stayed unmatched. CDR3 region: CAWKTGTGYTEAFF. The CDR3, as DNA: TGTGCCTGGAAGACCGGGACAGGGTACACTGAAGCTTTCTTT.

This clone has just a few counts. Written as DNA, the CDR3 is TGTGCCAGTAAGGCGGGAGAAGGGACCGGGGAGCTGTTTTTT. Translating gives CASKAGEGTGELFF. V gene TRBV19 combines with J gene TRBJ2-2; 7 bases are shared with TRBD2. V dropped 7 bases and J dropped 5; count of bases not matched to a gene: 7. CDR3 length equals 14 residues. The germline V gene has CDR1 LNHDA and CDR2 SQIVND (reference sequence).

V gene TRBV18 combines with J gene TRBJ2-5; TRBD1 matches at 7 bases. This CDR3 region has 15 residues. Germline V gene lookup returns CDR1 KGHSH and CDR2 LQKENI. J lost 0 bases, V lost 6 bases, and 7 bases had no gene match. CDR3 region: CASSQNRGYQETQYF. For the CDR3, the DNA is TGTGCCAGCTCTCAAAACAGGGGCTACCAAGAGACCCAGTACTTC.

The chain employs TRBV7-9 and TRBJ2-5, with TRBD2 identical over 9 bases. Per germline, CDR1 SEHNR and CDR2 FQNEAQ (reference sequence). The CDR3 has 14 amino acids. Losses at the gene ends were 8 bases for V and 1 base for J; bases not matched to a gene: 5. CDR3 bases: TGTGCCAGCGAGGCGGGGGGGATCCAAGAGACCCAGTACTTC. The encoded protein is CASEAGGIQETQYF.

The CDR3 spells CASRDPGTGTYSNQPQHF. DNA for the CDR3: TGCGCCAGCAGGGATCCCGGGACAGGGACGTATAGCAATCAGCCCCAGCATTTT. This chain connects TRBV10-1 to TRBJ1-5, with TRBD1 identical over 9 bases. Germline CDR1 is WNHNN and CDR2 is SYGVQD (reference sequence). With V trimmed by 6 bases and J by 0 bases, 12 bases remained unmatched. The CDR3 covers 18 residues.

The V call is TRBV7-8, the J call TRBJ1-2; possible D gene TRBD1, 5 bases. CDR3 size: 15 residues. Germline CDR1 reads SGHVS; CDR2 reads FQNEAQ. The V end lost 1 base, the J end lost 8 bases, and 17 bases lay between the germline ends. DNA for the CDR3: TGTGCCAGCAGCTTAGTAGAGGGGAGGCCCGACGGCTACACCTTC. Amino acids: CASSLVEGRPDGYTF.

The chain uses TRBV19 and TRBJ1-5; tentative D call: TRBD1 (5 bases). V lost 2 bases and J lost 4, with 12 bases in between. Per the germline V gene, CDR1 is LNHDA and CDR2 is SQIVND (reference sequence). The CDR3 length is 15 residues. Here the CDR3 reads CASSISWGGNQPQHF. In DNA form, the CDR3 reads TGTGCCAGTAGTATATCCTGGGGGGGAAATCAGCCCCAGCATTTT.

CDR3 in DNA: TGTGCCAGCAGCCAAGATCCGGGAGGTCGGAATGAGCAGTTCTTC. Encoded protein: CASSQDPGGRNEQFF. This chain connects TRBV14 to TRBJ2-1; 7 bases align to TRBD2. CDR1 and CDR2 from the germline V gene are SGHDN and FVKESK. This CDR3 is 15 amino acids long. V was clipped by 0 bases and J by 7 bases; unmatched bases: 6. Full variable domain (missing parts from reference TRBV14 and TRBJ2-1): EAGVTQFPSHSVIEKGQTVTLRCDPISGHDNLYWYRRVMGKEIKFLLHFVKESKQDESGMPNNRFLAERTGGTYSTLKVQPAELEDSGVYFCASSQDPGGRNEQFFGPGTRLTVL.

V and J are TRBV27 and TRBJ2-7; a weak D match, TRBD2 (5 bases). The CDR3 is 14 residues long. Germline CDR1 reads MNHEY; CDR2 reads SMNVEV (reference sequence). V lost 3 bases to trimming and J lost 4 bases, with 13 bases between them. The chain's CDR3 is CASSLAHRDYEQYF. CDR3 sequence (DNA): TGTGCCAGCAGTTTGGCCCACCGGGATTACGAGCAGTACTTC.

The chain links TRBV2 to TRBJ2-2; 10 bases are a match to TRBD1. V shed 4 bases, J shed 5 bases, and the junction held 4 bases outside the gene matches. This CDR3 is built from 15 residues. Germline V gene data show CDR1 as SNHLY and CDR2 as FYNNEI. In nucleotides, the CDR3 is TGTGCCAGCAGTGGAAGGACAGGGGGGACCGGGGAGCTGTTTTTT. This gives the protein CASSGRTGGTGELFF.

The chain joins TRBV7-3 to TRBJ2-1, with 14 bases that match TRBD2. Germline-derived CDR1 and CDR2 are SGHTA and FQGTGA. The CDR3 consists of 15 residues. The ends lost 3 bases at V and 6 bases at J; junction bases unmatched: 1. The CDR3: CASSLTSGGANEQFF. The DNA of the CDR3 is TGTGCCAGCAGCTTGACTAGCGGGGGGGCCAATGAGCAGTTCTTC.

V is TRBV5-6 and J is TRBJ2-5, with a tentative D call TRBD2 (5 bases). The germline V gene encodes CDR1 SGHDT and CDR2 YYEEEE. The CDR3 covers 16 residues. V shed 4 bases and J shed 3 bases, with 19 bases lying between them. DNA of the CDR3: TGTGCCAGCAGCCCCCTAGCAGGAGTTGGAGAAGAGACCCAGTACTTC. It is translated as CASSPLAGVGEETQYF.

The chain combines TRBV28 with TRBJ2-7, with 7 bases identical to TRBD2. Germline CDR1 is MDHEN and CDR2 is SYDVKM. V lost 6 bases, J lost 7 bases, and 15 bases stayed unmatched. This CDR3 comprises 15 residues. The CDR3 DNA is TGTGCCAGCAGGGGAAGCGGGGCGACCATGGGGGAGCAGTACTTC. Its protein is CASRGSGATMGEQYF.

The gene calls are TRBV2 and TRBJ2-5; TRBD2 is a possible D gene (5 bases). The germline V gene encodes CDR1 SNHLY and CDR2 FYNNEI. This CDR3 has 15 residues. V was shortened by 1 base and J by 5 bases, with 14 bases between the two germline ends. As DNA, the CDR3 is TGTGCCAGCAGTGAAGAAAGGTATCGAGGGGAGACCCAGTACTTC. Translating it yields CASSEERYRGETQYF.

The V gene is TRBV19, the J gene TRBJ1-1, with 8 bases aligning to TRBD1. Germline CDR1 and CDR2: LNHDA and SQIVND (reference sequence). V gave up 5 bases and J gave up 1 base; unmatched junction bases: 3. The CDR3 spans 14 residues. CDR3 DNA: TGTGCCAGTAGTTTCGGACAGGGGAACACTGAAGCTTTCTTT. Protein product: CASSFGQGNTEAFF. The complete variable domain, with remaining parts taken from reference TRBV19 and TRBJ1-1, reads DGGITQSPKYLFRKEGQNVTLSCEQNLNHDAMYWYRQDPGQGLRLIYYSQIVNDFQKGDIAEGYSVSREKKESFPLTVTSAQKNPTAFYLCASSFGQGNTEAFFGQGTRLTVV.

The chain employs TRBV15 and TRBJ2-3, with TRBD2 identical over 8 bases. The CDR3 totals 19 residues. The V gene end was trimmed by 3 bases and the J gene end by 5 bases; junction bases not matched to a gene: 19. Germline assignment: CDR1 LNHNV and CDR2 YYDKDF (reference sequence). The DNA for the CDR3 is TGTGCCACCAGCAGGGAGGGAGCGGGAGACCCGGCCGTGGGAGATACGCAGTATTTT. Amino acid sequence: CATSREGAGDPAVGDTQYF.

A single count supports this clone. The rearrangement uses TRBV6-5 and TRBJ1-3; D ambiguous. The CDR3 extends over 13 amino acids. With 6 bases removed from V and 4 bases from J, the gap between germline ends came to 10 bases. Germline CDR1 is MNHEY and CDR2 is SVGAGI. For the CDR3, the DNA is TGTGCCAGCAGCCTGGGAGGAGGAAACACCATATATTTT. It encodes CASSLGGGNTIYF.

The V call is TRBV30, the J call TRBJ1-4; tentative D call: TRBD1 (6 bases). CDR1 is GTSNPN, CDR2 SVGIG, per germline (reference sequence). Trimming shortened V by 3 bases and J by 8 bases, and 19 bases separated the two germline ends. The CDR3 spans 15 residues. The CDR3 is CAWRPQGLVGEKLFF. DNA of the CDR3: TGTGCCTGGAGACCCCAGGGGCTCGTAGGGGAAAAACTGTTTTTT.

J is TRBJ2-6 and V is TRBV7-3; 7 bases agree with TRBD1. Germline CDR1 SGHTA, CDR2 FQGTGA. The CDR3 extends over 18 amino acids. With 5 bases clipped from V and 0 bases from J, the junction kept 10 bases outside the gene matches. CDR3: CASSISPGQISGANVLTF. In DNA form, the CDR3 reads TGTGCCAGCAGCATCAGTCCGGGACAGATCTCTGGGGCCAACGTCCTGACTTTC. The full variable domain, its missing parts supplied by reference TRBV7-3 and TRBJ2-6, is GAGVSQTPSNKVTEKGKYVELRCDPISGHTALYWYRQSLGQGPEFLIYFQGTGAADDSGLPNDRFFAVRPEGSVSTLKIQRTERGDSAVYLCASSISPGQISGANVLTFGAGSRLTVL.

This chain links TRBV4-3 with TRBJ1-2, with 7 positions matching TRBD1. Germline trimming cut 2 bases from V and 7 bases from J; bases unmatched to any gene: 7. The germline CDR1 and CDR2 sequences are LGHNA and YSLEER. This CDR3 spans 14 amino acids. In nucleotides, the CDR3 is TGCGCCAGCAGCCAATATAAGGGGGCGGGTGGCTACACCTTC. Amino acids: CASSQYKGAGGYTF.

This chain links TRBV27 with TRBJ1-1, with 7 positions matching TRBD1. CDR1 and CDR2 (germline): MNHEY, SMNVEV (reference sequence). The CDR3 is 14 residues long. Losses at the gene ends were 6 bases for V and 5 bases for J; bases not matched to a gene: 9. CDR3 loop: CASSLYPGGTEAFF. The CDR3 DNA reads TGTGCCAGCAGCTTGTATCCAGGGGGGACTGAAGCTTTCTTT.